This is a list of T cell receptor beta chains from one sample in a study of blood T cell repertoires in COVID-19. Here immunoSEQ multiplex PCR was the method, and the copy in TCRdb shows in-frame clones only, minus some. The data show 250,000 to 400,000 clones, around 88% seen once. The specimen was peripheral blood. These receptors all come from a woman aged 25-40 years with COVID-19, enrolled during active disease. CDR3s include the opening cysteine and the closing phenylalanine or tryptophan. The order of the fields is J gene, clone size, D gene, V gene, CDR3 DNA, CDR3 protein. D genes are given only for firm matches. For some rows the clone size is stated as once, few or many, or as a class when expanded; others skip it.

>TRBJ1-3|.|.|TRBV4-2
TGTGCCAGCAGCCAAGTCGTGAGGGAGGCTGGAAACACCATATATTTT
CASSQVVREAGNTIYF
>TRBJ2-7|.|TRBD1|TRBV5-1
TGCGCCAGCAGCAGAGGACAGGGGGCATCCCACGAGCAGTACTTC
CASSRGQGASHEQYF
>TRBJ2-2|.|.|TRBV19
TGTGCCAGCCTCCTCCAGGGCGCGAACACCGGGGAGCTGTTTTTT
CASLLQGANTGELFF
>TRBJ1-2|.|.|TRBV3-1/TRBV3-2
TGTGCCAGCAGCCAAGCGGCAGGGGAAGGCTATGGCTACACCTTC
CASSQAAGEGYGYTF
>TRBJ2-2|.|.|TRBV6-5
TGTGCCAGTTCAGAACAAGGGGCCGGGGAGCTGTTTTTT
CASSEQGAGELFF
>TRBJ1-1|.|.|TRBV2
TGTGCCAGCCGGTCACAGATGAACACTGAAGCTTTCTTT
CASRSQMNTEAFF
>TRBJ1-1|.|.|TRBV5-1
TGCGCCAGCAGCTCCGGGGGGACTGAAGCTTTCTTT
CASSSGGTEAFF
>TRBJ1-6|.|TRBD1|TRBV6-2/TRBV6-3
TGTGCCAGCAGTACAGGGGGCATAGGATCACCCCTCCACTTT
CASSTGGIGSPLHF
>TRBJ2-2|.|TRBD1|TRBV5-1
TGCGCCAGCAGCTTGGGGGGGACAGTGAACACCGGGGAGCTGTTTTTT
CASSLGGTVNTGELFF
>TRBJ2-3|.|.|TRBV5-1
TGCGCCAGCAGCTTGGAGGGCAGGGGTGGAGATACGCAGTATTTT
CASSLEGRGGDTQYF
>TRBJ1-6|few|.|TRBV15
TGTGCCACCAGCACGGGGACGGGGGGTGTGTCACCCCTCCACTTT
CATSTGTGGVSPLHF
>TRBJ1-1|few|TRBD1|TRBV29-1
TGCAGCGTTGAGCGGACAGGGGTTTTCGCTGAAGCTTTCTTT
CSVERTGVFAEAFF
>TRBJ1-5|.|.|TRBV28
TGTGCCAGCAGTTCAAGTCTGCGGGGTCCAAATCAGCCCCAGCATTTT
CASSSSLRGPNQPQHF
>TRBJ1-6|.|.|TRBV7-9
TGTGCCAGCAGCCCCCGACAGAGTAATTCACCCCTCCACTTT
CASSPRQSNSPLHF
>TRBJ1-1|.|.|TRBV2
TGTGCCAGCAGTGTAAGACAGATCAACACTGAAGCTTTCTTT
CASSVRQINTEAFF
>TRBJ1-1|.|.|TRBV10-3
TGTGCCATCAGTGAGTCGGGGCAGGGGAGCGCTGAAGCTTTCTTT
CAISESGQGSAEAFF
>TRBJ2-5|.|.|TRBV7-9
TGTGCCAGCAGCTTAGAGGACAACCAAGAGACCCAGTACTTC
CASSLEDNQETQYF
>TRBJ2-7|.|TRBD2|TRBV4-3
TGCGCCAGCAGCCAAGGGACTAGCGGGGTCTACGAGCAGTACTTC
CASSQGTSGVYEQYF
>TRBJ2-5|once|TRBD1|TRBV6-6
TGTGCCAGCAGTCCGTTCCCCACCGGGACAGGGTTCTCGGTTCCGGGTCAAGAGACCCAGTACTTC
CASSPFPTGTGFSVPGQETQYF
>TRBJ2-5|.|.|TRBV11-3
TGTGCCAGCAGCTTAGATGGGACTGGGGAGACCCAGTACTTC
CASSLDGTGETQYF
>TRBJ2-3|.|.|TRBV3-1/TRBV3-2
TGTGCCAGCGCCGGGGGAAACACAGATACGCAGTATTTT
CASAGGNTDTQYF
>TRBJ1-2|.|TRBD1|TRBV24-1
TGTGCCACCAGTGATCAGGACAGGGGGAGGGGTGGCTACACCTTC
CATSDQDRGRGGYTF
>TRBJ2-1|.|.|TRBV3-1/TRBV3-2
TGTGCCAGCAGCCAAGGGCTAGCTAGTGGTGAGCAGTTCTTC
CASSQGLASGEQFF
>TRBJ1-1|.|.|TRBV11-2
TGTGCCAGCAGCTCCGGCGGATACACTGAAGCTTTCTTT
CASSSGGYTEAFF
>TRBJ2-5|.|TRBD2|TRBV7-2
TGTGCCAGCAGCTTCCCAGCGGGGGGGCAAGAGACCCAGTACTTC
CASSFPAGGQETQYF
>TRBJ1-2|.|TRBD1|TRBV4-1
TGCGCCAGCAGCATCGGACAGGGGGCGGGTGGCTACACCTTC
CASSIGQGAGGYTF
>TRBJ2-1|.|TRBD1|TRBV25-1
TGTGCCAGCAGTGAAGGCGGGACAGGGAAAAATGAGCAGTTCTTC
CASSEGGTGKNEQFF
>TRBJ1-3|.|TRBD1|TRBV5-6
TGTGCCAGCAGCTTGCCCTCCGGACAGGGGGCTGGAAACACCATATATTTT
CASSLPSGQGAGNTIYF
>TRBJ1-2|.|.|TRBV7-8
TGTGCCAGCAGTCCCAGTCCCAACTATGGCTACACCTTC
CASSPSPNYGYTF
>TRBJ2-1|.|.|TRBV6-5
TGTGCCAGCAGTTATGGGTTGGGGGGAGTAAATGAGCAGTTCTTC
CASSYGLGGVNEQFF
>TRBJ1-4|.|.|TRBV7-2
TGTGCCAGCAGTACCTACAGACCAACTAATGAAAAACTGTTTTTT
CASSTYRPTNEKLFF
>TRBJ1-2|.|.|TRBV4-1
TGCGCCAGCAGCCCCCTGGGGCAAAGGGTTTTGGGCTACACCTTC
CASSPLGQRVLGYTF
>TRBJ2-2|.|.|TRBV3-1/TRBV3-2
TGTGCCAGCAGCCTACCAGGTCGGGAGCTGTTTTTT
CASSLPGRELFF
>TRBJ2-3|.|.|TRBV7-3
TGTGCCAGCAGCTTAGGGGGGAGGTTCGCGACAGATACGCAGTATTTT
CASSLGGRFATDTQYF
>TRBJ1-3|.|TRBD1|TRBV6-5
TGTGCCAGCAGTTACTCCGGACAGGGGACAGGAAACACCATATATTTT
CASSYSGQGTGNTIYF
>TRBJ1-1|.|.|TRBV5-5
TGTGCCAGCAGCCACCCGGCGGGGGGCTACACTGAAGCTTTCTTT
CASSHPAGGYTEAFF
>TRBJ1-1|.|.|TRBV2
TGTGCCAGCAGTGAAGGGCGGGGAGGCACTGAAGCTTTCTTT
CASSEGRGGTEAFF
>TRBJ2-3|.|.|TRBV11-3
TGTGCCAGCAGCCAACGGATACAGGGTCGAGATACGCAGTATTTT
CASSQRIQGRDTQYF
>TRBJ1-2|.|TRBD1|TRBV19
TGTGCCAGTAGTACCGGACAGGGCTATGGCTACACCTTC
CASSTGQGYGYTF